A single T cell receptor (beta chain) is shown here with its context. What it recognizes is unknown. The data derive from a study of shared clonotypes between healthy human individuals. Per germline, CDR1 LNHNV and CDR2 YYDKDF (reference sequence). The CDR3 consists of 19 residues. Trimming took 2 bases from V and 3 from J; bases not matched to a gene: 10. Each sorted subset replicate got 200 ng genomic DNA, 30,000 or so genomes. TCRdb keeps only in-frame clones here, not all; method: immunoSEQ multiplex PCR. The data show about 2.5 million clones, around 90% seen once. General observations from the study: Larger estimated richness was generally recorded for naive subsets relative to memory subsets. It was the few donors that limited the genetic and exposure-history diversity represented. In contrast to clonotypes shared by all four donors, non-shared clonotypes had lower generation probabilities.

This chain uses TRBV15 with TRBJ2-3; 14 bases line up with TRBD2. The receptor comes from a man aged 18 to 29 in good health. Some clones in this sample may be carry-over from other donors' samples. Sequenced sample: naive CD4+ T cells from PBMCs. Described subset: CD45RA+ positively selected. The CDR3: CATSRPLGLAGDSTDTQYF. The CDR3 bases are TGTGCCACCAGCAGACCACTGGGACTAGCGGGAGACAGTACAGATACGCAGTATTTT.